This T cell receptor (beta chain) was captured by sequencing in a study of blood T cell repertoires in COVID-19. The table came from immunoSEQ multiplex PCR; TCRdb's copy has only in-frame clones and leaves some out. Of more than 250,000 clones in the sample, around 84% are singletons; the top ten hold more than 9%. Germline V gene lookup returns CDR1 KGHSH and CDR2 LQKENI. CDR3 length: 17 residues. Between the trimmed V and J ends, which lost 0 bases and 7 bases, there was a span of 18 bases. The clonotype was recovered from a woman younger than 35 who had recovered from COVID-19. The chain carries TRBV18 and TRBJ1-4; D ambiguous. Sample: PBMCs or T cells enriched from blood (not recorded which). The CDR3 DNA sequence: TGTGCCAGCTCACCACCCCAAGGCAGCAATTCAGGTGAAAAACTGTTTTTT. Its protein product is CASSPPQGSNSGEKLFF.